This T cell receptor (beta chain) was sequenced during a study of beta chain features in type 1 diabetes. General study findings and limits: Shorter templates may be favored by PCR, equally so in patients and controls. People with Type 1 diabetes carried modestly yet significantly shorter TCRB CDR3s in all four CD4+ subsets. The naive, central memory and Treg TCRB repertoires of patients appeared to be more similar to one another than those of healthy donors.

This clone occurred a few times. Its antigen is unknown. The ends were cut back, 5 bases at V and 4 bases at J, with 16 bases in the middle. The CDR3 totals 15 residues. The germline gives CDR1 MNHNS, CDR2 SASEGT. The whole isolated RNA underwent reverse transcription, so sequencing captured expressed TCRB transcripts. Assay used: immunoSEQ multiplex PCR; TCRdb lists only in-frame clones, some missing. The table lists about 340,000 clones, less than 10% of them singletons. The chain is built from TRBV6-1 and TRBJ2-3, with a tentative D call TRBD1 (5 bases). This TCR derives from a woman aged 18-29 years in good health. Sequencing input: central memory CD4+ T cells from blood. The CDR3 here is CASSPDTMGPDTQYF. CDR3 DNA: TGTGCCAGCAGTCCGGACACCATGGGCCCAGATACGCAGTATTTT.